The entry below gives a single T cell receptor beta chain sequence along with its context. A junction end diverges from the germline sequence, so it may reflect a read error. These data come from a study of blood T cell repertoires in COVID-19. Looking at the study overall: COVID-19 samples collected from the United States, Italy and Spain covered acute and convalescent phases. Sample material is recorded as cDNA or gDNA derived from T cells, B-cell-depleted T cells, or PBMCs.

As processed by the authors: For nucleated cells, counts were estimated from reference gene primer amplification. Using immunoSEQ multiplex PCR, the repertoire was profiled, and TCRdb retains in-frame clones only, with some absent. The V and J calls and clone size come from that table; D and trimming were worked out from the DNA. The table lists fewer than 130,000 clones, roughly 81% of them singletons, with 2% to 2.5% in the top ten. Looked up from germline, CDR1 is MNHEY and CDR2 is SMNVEV (reference sequence). The CDR3 extends over 13 amino acids. The specimen was peripheral blood. This chain links TRBV27 with TRBJ2-7; 11 bases map to TRBD1. This receptor was taken from a human donor in a cohort sampled during active COVID-19. The CDR3 here is CASSPEDRGRQDF. The CDR3 DNA reads TGTGCCAGCAGTCCCGAGGACAGGGGGCGCCAGGACTTC.